Detailed here is one T cell receptor beta chain. Germline V CDR1 and CDR2: MNHEY, SVGEGT. Deletions cut 2 bases from V and 0 bases from J, with 17 bases between. The CDR3 extends over 17 amino acids. In the authors' workflow: Quantification of nucleated cells was approximated via reference gene primer amplification. Only in-frame clones appear in the TCRdb table, and some are missing; sequencing was by immunoSEQ multiplex PCR. From that table come the V and J calls and clone size; the DNA was used to work out D and trimming. The sample shows over 10,000 clones, approximately 86% of them seen only once. The sample is drawn from a study of blood T cell repertoires in COVID-19. Study overall: From the United States, Italy and Spain came samples of acute and convalescent COVID-19. T cells, B-cell-depleted T cells, or PBMCs provided the cDNA or gDNA that served as material.

This clonotype was sampled from a man of 80 years or more with acute or convalescent COVID-19. The chain recombines TRBV6-2 or TRBV6-3 with TRBJ2-7, with D perhaps TRBD2 (6 bases). The sample comprised peripheral blood. CDR3 sequence: CASSYGLVPGVSYEQYF. In nucleotides, the CDR3 is TGTGCCAGCAGTTACGGCCTAGTCCCGGGAGTCTCCTACGAGCAGTACTTC.